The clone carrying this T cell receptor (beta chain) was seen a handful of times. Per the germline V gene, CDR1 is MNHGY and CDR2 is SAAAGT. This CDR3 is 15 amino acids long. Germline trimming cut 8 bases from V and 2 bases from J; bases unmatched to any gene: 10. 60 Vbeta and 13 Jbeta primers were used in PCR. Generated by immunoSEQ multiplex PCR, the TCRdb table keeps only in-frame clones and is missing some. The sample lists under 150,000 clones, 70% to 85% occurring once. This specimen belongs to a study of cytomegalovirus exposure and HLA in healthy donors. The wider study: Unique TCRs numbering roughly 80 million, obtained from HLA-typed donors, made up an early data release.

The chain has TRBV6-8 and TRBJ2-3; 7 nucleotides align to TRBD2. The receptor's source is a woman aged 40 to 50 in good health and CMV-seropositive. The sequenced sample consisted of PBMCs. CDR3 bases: TGTGCCAGCCGCTTGGGGGGGGATGCCACAGATACGCAGTATTTT. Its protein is CASRLGGDATDTQYF.